One sample yielded the 20 T cell receptor beta chains listed below, sequenced in a study of cytomegalovirus exposure and HLA in healthy donors (dated by TCRdb to the late 2010s). The library was built by means of the immunoSEQ multiplex PCR assay. This is the immuneACCESS table as TCRdb keeps it, with only in-frame sequences that have V and J called. A part of the clones is gone; compared with another copy, unresolved V genes explain less than half, and the rest is unexplained. This sample gives 80,000 to 90,000 clones in total; 96% of them show up just once. 0.6% to 0.95% of the sample goes to the ten largest clones. What was sequenced was PBMCs. These receptors all stem from a man aged 18 to 30 in good health and CMV-seronegative.

The V gene is TRBV19, the J gene TRBJ2-6; 10 positions agree with TRBD1. The V gene end was trimmed by 5 bases and the J gene end by 2 bases; junction bases not matched to a gene: 9. Germline CDR1 LNHDA, CDR2 SQIVND (reference sequence). The CDR3 runs 18 residues. In DNA form, the CDR3 reads TGTGCCAGTAGTCCATGGACAGGGGGTACTCCTGGGGCCAACGTCCTGACTTTC. Its protein product is CASSPWTGGTPGANVLTF.

This chain joins TRBV28 and TRBJ2-3; 8 bases align to TRBD1. Germline V gene sequence: CDR1 MDHEN, CDR2 SYDVKM. The CDR3 is 16 residues long. The trim removed 3 bases at V and 4 bases at J, leaving 9 bases unmatched. CDR3 coding DNA: TGTGCCAGCAGTTTTTTGTCCCAGGGGGCCCCAGATACGCAGTATTTT. Encoded protein: CASSFLSQGAPDTQYF.

For this clone: Germline and junction disagree at one end, which may indicate a read error. The CDR3 protein is CSIEEGSYGYTF. The CDR3 coding sequence is TGCAGCATTGAAGAGGGGAGCTATGGCTACACCTTC. The J gene is TRBJ1-2, the V gene TRBV29-1, with TRBD1 as a possible D gene (5 bases). The length of the CDR3 is 12 residues. Germline V gene sequence: CDR1 SQVTM, CDR2 ANQGSEA.

The genes are TRBV7-2 and TRBJ1-2, with 10 bases lining up with TRBD1. V lost 0 bases, J lost 2 bases, and 3 bases stayed unmatched. There are 16 residues in the CDR3. CDR1 SGHTA and CDR2 FQGNSA come from the germline V gene. In nucleotides, the CDR3 is TGTGCCAGCAGCTTAGCGGGGACAGGGGCAAACTATGGCTACACCTTC. This gives the protein CASSLAGTGANYGYTF.

The rearrangement joins TRBV19 to TRBJ2-4; possibly TRBD2 for D (6 bases). The CDR3 covers 17 residues. V was pared by 1 base and J by 7 bases, with 20 bases between. Germline V gives CDR1 LNHDA, CDR2 SQIVND (reference sequence). The CDR3 DNA follows: TGTGCCAGTAGTATAGTAGGGGACTTAGGGGTGAAGAACATTCAGTACTTC. This sequence encodes CASSIVGDLGVKNIQYF. The full variable domain, with the rest looked up from reference TRBV19 and TRBJ2-4, is DGGITQSPKYLFRKEGQNVTLSCEQNLNHDAMYWYRQDPGQGLRLIYYSQIVNDFQKGDIAEGYSVSREKKESFPLTVTSAQKNPTAFYLCASSIVGDLGVKNIQYFGAGTRLSVL.

J is TRBJ2-7 and V is TRBV27, with D perhaps TRBD2 (5 bases). Trimming removed 5 bases at V and 2 bases at J, with 25 bases between. Germline values: CDR1 MNHEY, CDR2 SMNVEV (reference sequence). The CDR3 covers 18 residues. The CDR3 loop reads CASSLTPSVSGRTYEQYF. Written as DNA, the CDR3 is TGTGCCAGCAGTCTAACCCCTTCGGTGAGCGGTAGGACCTACGAGCAGTACTTC.

CDR3 protein: CASSLGEGGGYTF. The CDR3 DNA is TGCGCCAGCAGCTTGGGGGAAGGAGGCGGCTACACCTTC. The gene calls are TRBV5-1 and TRBJ1-2; D gene uncertain. The germline CDR1 and CDR2 sequences are SGHRS and YFSETQ. The germline V and J ends were trimmed by 0 bases and 8 bases, with 11 bases remaining between them. The CDR3 totals 13 residues.

This chain joins TRBV5-6 and TRBJ2-7, with TRBD1 matching 11 bases. V shed 6 bases and J 3 bases; nucleotides not matched to a gene: 5. From germline, CDR1 is SGHDT and CDR2 YYEEEE. The CDR3 has 14 amino acids. Here the CDR3 DNA reads TGTGCCAGCATGAGGGGACAGGGGGTCTACGAGCAGTACTTC. Translation gives CASMRGQGVYEQYF.

The V call is TRBV6-6, the J call TRBJ1-2; 7 nucleotides match TRBD1. Germline CDR1 reads MNHNY; CDR2 reads SVGAGI (reference sequence). CDR3 length: 14 residues. V was clipped by 6 bases and J by 7 bases; unmatched bases: 11. The CDR3 here is CASRIGQALSGYTF. Here the CDR3 DNA reads TGTGCCAGCAGGATAGGACAGGCTCTGAGTGGCTACACCTTC.

The chain is built from TRBV6-5 and TRBJ2-3, with 7 bases identical to TRBD1. The CDR3 runs to 13 residues. Germline V lookup: CDR1 MNHEY, CDR2 SVGAGI. V lost 5 bases and J lost 1; bases outside the gene matches: 0. In DNA form, the CDR3 reads TGTGCCAGCAGTAGGGGGCGCACAGATACGCAGTATTTT. Its translation: CASSRGRTDTQYF.

This chain connects TRBV5-4 to TRBJ2-5; 11 bases are a match to TRBD2. Germline values: CDR1 SGHNT, CDR2 YYREEE (reference sequence). V trimming: 4 bases; J trimming: 1 base; junction bases outside the gene matches: 3. The CDR3 runs 15 residues. Here the CDR3 reads CASSRGTSGQETQYF. Written as DNA, the CDR3 is TGTGCCAGCAGCCGGGGGACTAGCGGCCAAGAGACCCAGTACTTC. The variable domain in full, with the rest retrieved from reference TRBV5-4 and TRBJ2-5, is ETGVTQSPTHLIKTRGQQVTLRCSSQSGHNTVSWYQQALGQGPQFIFQYYREEENGRGNFPPRFSGLQFPNYSSELNVNALELDDSALYLCASSRGTSGQETQYFGPGTRLLVL.

The chain combines TRBV9 with TRBJ2-3; 12 bases line up with TRBD2. Germline trimming cut 0 bases from V and 2 bases from J; bases unmatched to any gene: 7. CDR3 length: 18 residues. The germline V gene encodes CDR1 SGDLS and CDR2 YYNGEE. The CDR3: CASSVGTSGTQLTDTQYF. The CDR3 DNA follows: TGTGCCAGCAGCGTAGGGACTAGCGGGACACAGCTCACAGATACGCAGTATTTT.

This chain uses TRBV7-9 with TRBJ2-7; TRBD2 agrees at 7 bases. This CDR3 comprises 14 residues. Germline CDR1 reads SEHNR; CDR2 reads FQNEAQ (reference sequence). With 5 bases clipped from V and 5 bases from J, the junction kept 9 bases outside the gene matches. The CDR3: CASSRTSGANEQYF. In nucleotides, the CDR3 is TGTGCCAGCAGCCGGACAAGCGGGGCCAACGAGCAGTACTTC.

The chain joins TRBV10-3 to TRBJ1-2; 8 bases match TRBD1. Germline assignment: CDR1 ENHRY and CDR2 SYGVKD. V dropped 4 bases and J dropped 8; count of bases not matched to a gene: 3. The CDR3 consists of 12 residues. In nucleotides, the CDR3 is TGTGCCATCAGTGGAACAGGGGGAGGCTACACCTTC. Amino acid sequence: CAISGTGGGYTF.

The chain recombines TRBV5-1 with TRBJ2-7, with D maybe TRBD1 (6 bases). The V end lost 4 bases, the J end lost 2 bases, and 10 bases lay between the germline ends. The germline V gene has CDR1 SGHRS and CDR2 YFSETQ. The CDR3 covers 13 residues. This CDR3 is CASSRDTTYEQYF. In nucleotides, the CDR3 is TGCGCCAGCAGCCGGGACACGACCTACGAGCAGTACTTC.

This chain links TRBV7-9 with TRBJ1-2; maybe TRBD1 (5 bases). The CDR3 runs 14 residues. The ends were cut back, 5 bases at V and 4 bases at J, with 14 bases in the middle. The germline CDR1 and CDR2 sequences are SEHNR and FQNEAQ (reference sequence). The CDR3, as DNA: TGTGCCAGCAGCGGTCGGATGGACATCTATGGCTACACCTTC. Its translation is CASSGRMDIYGYTF.

The CDR3 DNA follows: TGTGCCAGTAGTGAACAGACCACCGGGGAGCTGTTTTTT. This codes for CASSEQTTGELFF. J is TRBJ2-2 and V is TRBV19, with D unclear. Germline loops: CDR1 LNHDA, CDR2 SQIVND (reference sequence). V was pared by 5 bases and J by 4 bases, with 8 bases between. This CDR3 comprises 13 residues. Drawing the rest from reference TRBV19 and TRBJ2-2, the complete variable domain is DGGITQSPKYLFRKEGQNVTLSCEQNLNHDAMYWYRQDPGQGLRLIYYSQIVNDFQKGDIAEGYSVSREKKESFPLTVTSAQKNPTAFYLCASSEQTTGELFFGEGSRLTVL.

The sample holds a few counts of this clone. Other DNA sequences of this sample code for an identical CDR3. V gene TRBV6-5 combines with J gene TRBJ1-2; tentatively, D is TRBD1 (6 bases). V lost 5 bases to trimming and J lost 0 bases, with 10 bases between them. Germline V gene data show CDR1 as MNHEY and CDR2 as SVGAGI. The CDR3 is made up of 14 amino acids. CDR3 residues: CASSPYRANYGYTF. In DNA, the CDR3 is TGTGCCAGCAGTCCATACAGGGCTAACTATGGCTACACCTTC.

The J gene is TRBJ2-1, the V gene TRBV7-2; D perhaps matches TRBD2 (6 bases). CDR3 size: 14 residues. The V end was cut by 5 bases, the J end by 5 bases, with 13 bases between. Germline V gene data show CDR1 as SGHTA and CDR2 as FQGNSA. The CDR3 reads CASSTQAGDNEQFF. The CDR3 DNA reads as TGTGCCAGCAGCACCCAAGCGGGCGACAATGAGCAGTTCTTC.

The rearrangement joins TRBV5-1 to TRBJ2-3; no clear D gene. This CDR3 spans 12 amino acids. From germline, CDR1 is SGHRS and CDR2 YFSETQ. Trimming took 4 bases from V and 0 from J, leaving 3 bases between them. The DNA for the CDR3 is TGCGCCAGCAGCCCTAGCACAGATACGCAGTATTTT. Encoded protein: CASSPSTDTQYF.